This is a list of T cell receptor beta chains from one sample in a study of blood T cells in healthy people across ages. In TCRdb, the 5' RACE reads were re-called with MiXCR into one record per CDR3 protein. Of about 670,000 distinct CDR3 sequences listed, over 40% were seen once; the top ten hold 25% to 35%. Sequenced: blood. The receptors shown here come from a man at least 80 years old in good health. CDR3s include the opening cysteine and the closing phenylalanine or tryptophan. The D gene is left open where the match is weak. Expanded clones are given a class, and other clones once, few, many or no size at all.

CDR3 protein	CDR3 DNA	V gene	J gene	clone size	D gene
CASSWTGPSVETQYF	TGTGCCAGCAGTTGGACAGGGCCGTCGGTGGAGACCCAGTACTTC	TRBV6-2/TRBV6-3	TRBJ2-5	-	TRBD1
CANSRVNTEAFF	TGTGCCAACAGCCGGGTGAACACTGAAGCTTTCTTT	TRBV7-2	TRBJ1-1	-	-
CATSDSSGELFF	TGTGCCACCAGTGACTCGTCCGGGGAGCTGTTTTTT	TRBV24-1	TRBJ2-2	-	-
CAISEPSGSSYEQYF	TGTGCCATCAGTGAGCCTAGCGGGTCCTCCTACGAGCAGTACTTC	TRBV10-3	TRBJ2-7	-	TRBD2
CASSQDGQRNQPQHF	TGTGCCAGCAGCCAAGACGGACAGAGAAATCAGCCCCAGCATTTT	TRBV3-1	TRBJ1-5	many	-
CASSDLWGREYF	TGTGCCAGCAGCGATCTTTGGGGGAGGGAGTACTTC	TRBV3-1	TRBJ2-4	-	TRBD2
CASSQDPVDTQYF	TGCGCCAGCAGCCAAGATCCTGTGGATACGCAGTATTTT	TRBV4-3	TRBJ2-3	-	-
CASSLAGFTYNEQFF	TGTGCCAGCAGTTTAGCCGGGTTTACTTACAATGAGCAGTTCTTC	TRBV12-3/TRBV12-4	TRBJ2-1	once	-
CASSPTILAYVDNEQFF	TGTGCCAGCAGTCCGACGATCCTAGCCTATGTTGACAATGAGCAGTTCTTC	TRBV6-2/TRBV6-3	TRBJ2-1	few	-
CSAPVPSGGARNEQFF	TGCAGTGCCCCCGTGCCTAGCGGGGGGGCGAGGAATGAGCAGTTCTTC	TRBV20-1	TRBJ2-1	once	TRBD2
CASSQADSSNYGYTF	TGTGCCAGCAGCCAAGCGGACAGCTCTAACTATGGCTACACCTTC	TRBV4-2	TRBJ1-2	few	-
CASSLGGTGRTDTQYF	TGTGCCAGCAGCTTAGGAGGGACAGGGCGGACAGATACGCAGTATTTT	TRBV7-6	TRBJ2-3	-	TRBD1
CASSPWGGRETQYF	TGTGCCAGCAGCCCGTGGGGGGGCAGAGAGACCCAGTACTTC	TRBV14	TRBJ2-5	-	-
CASSGLGTSGNQETQYF	TGTGCCAGCAGCGGACTCGGGACTAGCGGGAATCAAGAGACCCAGTACTTC	TRBV9	TRBJ2-5	-	TRBD2
CAIAALPAGISNQPQHF	TGTGCCATCGCTGCCCTTCCGGCAGGGATTAGCAATCAGCCCCAGCATTTT	TRBV10-3	TRBJ1-5	-	-
CASSQDSLTQDTQYF	TGCGCCAGCAGCCAAGATAGTCTGACTCAGGATACGCAGTATTTT	TRBV4-3	TRBJ2-3	many	-
CASKVVDFSIRTGRSSNQPQHF	TGTGCCAGCAAAGTTGTAGACTTCTCGATTAGGACAGGGAGGAGTAGCAATCAGCCCCAGCATTTT	TRBV6-1	TRBJ1-5	few	TRBD1
CASGVERGSSYNEQYF	TGTGCTAGTGGTGTAGAGAGGGGAAGCTCCTACAATGAGCAGTACTTC	TRBV12-5	TRBJ2-7	-	-
CASSSPRGKLQETQYF	TGTGCCAGCAGTTCCCCTCGAGGGAAGCTCCAAGAGACCCAGTACTTC	TRBV28	TRBJ2-5	few	-
CASSLMGQGTDTQYF	TGTGCCAGCAGCTTAATGGGCCAGGGCACAGATACGCAGTATTTT	TRBV7-2	TRBJ2-3	many	-
CAISLPSGGATDTQYF	TGTGCCATCAGTCTTCCTAGCGGGGGAGCCACAGATACGCAGTATTTT	TRBV10-3	TRBJ2-3	few	TRBD2
CASSERLEQFF	TGTGCCAGCAGTGAAAGGCTAGAGCAGTTCTTC	TRBV25-1	TRBJ2-1	-	-
CSGDSGGVNYNEQFF	TGCAGCGGGGACAGCGGGGGGGTCAATTACAATGAGCAGTTCTTC	TRBV29-1	TRBJ2-1	-	TRBD2
CASSPPRLAATDTQYF	TGTGCCAGCTCACCACCCCGACTAGCGGCCACAGATACGCAGTATTTT	TRBV18	TRBJ2-3	-	TRBD2
CASSPPGGKTNSYEQYF	TGTGCCAGCTCACCACCGGGGGGCAAGACGAACTCCTACGAGCAGTACTTC	TRBV18	TRBJ2-7	-	-
CASSYGRGAVKNIQYF	TGTGCCAGCTCCTACGGTAGGGGGGCTGTCAAAAACATTCAGTACTTC	TRBV7-2	TRBJ2-4	few	-
CASSWDQNTEAFF	TGTGCCAGCAGCTGGGATCAGAACACTGAAGCTTTCTTT	TRBV7-2	TRBJ1-1	-	-
CASSLGTSGGPSYEQYF	TGCGCCAGCAGCCTCGGGACTAGCGGGGGACCTTCCTACGAGCAGTACTTC	TRBV4-1	TRBJ2-7	many	TRBD2
CASSFIVESEKLFF	TGTGCCAGCAGCTTTATAGTCGAGTCGGAAAAACTGTTTTTT	TRBV7-2	TRBJ1-4	-	-
CASLQGDRYEQFF	TGTGCCAGCCTACAGGGGGACAGATACGAGCAGTTCTTC	TRBV2	TRBJ2-1	-	TRBD1
CASSPNGGGIQYF	TGTGCCAGCAGCCCTAACGGGGGGGGGATTCAGTACTTC	TRBV7-2	TRBJ2-4	-	TRBD2
CASSLSLSGMVNEQFF	TGTGCCAGCAGCTTGTCCCTTAGCGGGATGGTCAATGAGCAGTTCTTC	TRBV5-6	TRBJ2-1	-	TRBD2
CSARDPTGSIYEQYF	TGCAGTGCTAGAGATCCGACAGGAAGTATCTACGAGCAGTACTTC	TRBV20-1	TRBJ2-7	-	-
CASSLALYSSPLHF	TGTGCCAGCAGCTTAGCGCTATATAGTTCACCCCTCCACTTT	TRBV7-2	TRBJ1-6	-	-
CASSQDFGHGPQHF	TGCGCCAGCAGCCAAGATTTTGGTCATGGGCCCCAGCATTTT	TRBV4-1	TRBJ1-5	few	-
CASSLIAGGSNEQYF	TGCGCCAGCAGCTTGATAGCGGGAGGGAGCAATGAGCAGTACTTC	TRBV5-1	TRBJ2-5	once	TRBD2
CSAIRENTEAFF	TGCAGTGCTATTAGGGAAAACACTGAAGCTTTCTTT	TRBV20-1	TRBJ1-1	few	-
CASSLDRWETQYF	TGCGCCAGCAGCCTAGACAGGTGGGAGACCCAGTACTTC	TRBV4-3	TRBJ2-5	-	-
CASSPLAGGETQYF	TGTGCCAGCAGTCCCCTAGCGGGAGGGGAGACCCAGTACTTC	TRBV11-1	TRBJ2-5	-	TRBD2
CASSLVKGTAGGYTF	TGTGCCAGCAGCTTAGTAAAAGGGACGGCAGGCGGCTACACCTTC	TRBV7-2	TRBJ1-2	few	-
CASSSSLINEQFF	TGTGCCAGCAGCTCATCTCTAATCAATGAGCAGTTCTTC	TRBV7-2	TRBJ2-1	few	-
CARGGIGNTDTQYF	TGTGCCAGGGGGGGGATCGGGAACACAGATACGCAGTATTTT	TRBV2	TRBJ2-3	many	TRBD2
CSARAGTSGRGDEQFF	TGCAGTGCTAGGGCGGGGACTAGCGGGAGAGGCGATGAGCAGTTCTTC	TRBV20-1	TRBJ2-1	-	TRBD2
CATSDHRNTEAFF	TGTGCCACCAGTGACCACAGGAACACTGAAGCTTTCTTT	TRBV24-1	TRBJ1-1	-	-
CASSRGLAGDNEQFF	TGTGCCAGCAGCAGAGGACTAGCGGGGGACAATGAGCAGTTCTTC	TRBV3-1	TRBJ2-1	few	TRBD2
CASSLRPPGLAGSSYEQYF	TGTGCCAGCAGTTTAAGGCCCCCCGGACTAGCGGGATCCTCCTACGAGCAGTACTTC	TRBV27	TRBJ2-7	-	TRBD2
CSAEGRGGGANVLTF	TGCAGTGCCGAGGGCCGAGGTGGGGGGGCCAACGTCCTGACTTTC	TRBV20-1	TRBJ2-6	few	-